The 31 T cell receptor beta chains given below trace back to one sample, sequenced in a study of T cell responses to AZD1222 COVID-19 vaccine. Assay: immunoSEQ multiplex PCR; the TCRdb copy retains only in-frame clones and omits some. This table holds around 97,000 clones, 91% found once. Sequencing used peripheral blood, obtained on day 0 of AZD1222 vaccination. These TCRs come from an adult in good health.

V usage is TRBV5-6 and J usage is TRBJ1-2; D not resolved. The CDR3 sequence is 13 residues long. V was pared by 4 bases and J by 6 bases, with 13 bases between. Germline V CDR1 and CDR2: SGHDT, YYEEEE. CDR3 residues: CASSVGTLNGYTF. CDR3 DNA sequence: TGTGCCAGCAGCGTGGGAACCCTTAATGGCTACACCTTC.

The genes are TRBV6-5 and TRBJ1-2; D might be TRBD1 (6 bases). The CDR3 is 15 residues long. Trimming took off 5 bases at V and 4 bases at J, with 17 bases between the two ends. Germline-derived CDR1 and CDR2 are MNHEY and SVGAGI. In nucleotides, the CDR3 is TGTGCCAGCAGTCCCGGGTCCGACAGGAGCTATGGCTACACCTTC. As protein: CASSPGSDRSYGYTF.

The rearrangement joins TRBV11-2 to TRBJ2-7; D not certain. CDR1 is SGHAT and CDR2 is FQNNGV in the germline V gene. This CDR3 region has 16 residues. Trimming took 1 base from V and 2 from J, leaving 15 bases between them. The CDR3 DNA follows: TGTGCCAGCAGCTTAGTGGTGGGGAAAGGCCCCTACGAGCAGTACTTC. It yields the protein CASSLVVGKGPYEQYF.

V is TRBV6-5 and J is TRBJ1-5; 9 bases align to TRBD1. The CDR3 contains 15 residues. The germline V gene has CDR1 MNHEY and CDR2 SVGAGI. V was clipped by 5 bases and J by 4 bases; unmatched bases: 6. The CDR3 spells CASSPKGQGNQPQHF. CDR3 bases: TGTGCCAGCAGTCCGAAGGGACAGGGAAATCAGCCCCAGCATTTT.

The chain recombines TRBV7-9 with TRBJ2-7; D is possibly TRBD2 (6 bases). V was pared by 5 bases and J by 5 bases, with 13 bases between. This CDR3 has 13 amino acids. Germline V gene lookup returns CDR1 SEHNR and CDR2 FQNEAQ (reference sequence). The CDR3 region is CASSTGLLDEQYF. In nucleotides, the CDR3 is TGTGCCAGCAGCACGGGACTCCTTGACGAGCAGTACTTC.

This clone was seen a handful of times. This chain joins TRBV2 and TRBJ2-4; 8 nucleotides line up with TRBD1. This CDR3 contains 16 residues. Unmatched junction bases numbered 10, after V lost 7 bases and J lost 2 bases. Germline CDR1 is SNHLY and CDR2 is FYNNEI. The CDR3 sequence is CASTLGQGATKNIQYF. CDR3 bases: TGTGCCAGCACCCTGGGGCAGGGGGCGACCAAAAACATTCAGTACTTC.

V gene TRBV30 combines with J gene TRBJ2-7; 10 nucleotides match TRBD1. The germline V gene has CDR1 GTSNPN and CDR2 SVGIG (reference sequence). This CDR3 has 16 amino acids. Trimming took 7 bases from V and 2 from J; bases not matched to a gene: 14. CDR3 sequence (DNA): TGTGCCTCCAACCGCCGGGACAGGGGACGGACCTACGAGCAGTACTTC. Amino acids: CASNRRDRGRTYEQYF.

The genes are TRBV27 and TRBJ2-7, with D unresolved. The CDR3 runs to 11 residues. Between the trimmed V and J ends, which lost 4 bases and 5 bases, there was a span of 6 bases. Germline V gene data show CDR1 as MNHEY and CDR2 as SMNVEV (reference sequence). The CDR3 here is CASSYGNEQYF. The DNA of the CDR3 is TGTGCCAGCAGTTACGGAAACGAGCAGTACTTC.

The CDR3 DNA sequence: TGTGCCAGTACACAGGGGGTGAACACTGAAGCTTTCTTT. It is translated as CASTQGVNTEAFF. The chain combines TRBV19 with TRBJ1-1, with TRBD1 matching over 8 bases. The CDR3 is 13 residues long. CDR1 and CDR2 from the germline V gene are LNHDA and SQIVND (reference sequence). The V gene end was trimmed by 7 bases and the J gene end by 0 bases; junction bases not matched to a gene: 1.

V usage is TRBV5-4 and J usage is TRBJ1-1; 9 bases line up with TRBD1. The CDR3 length is 15 residues. V lost 4 bases and J lost 1; bases outside the gene matches: 5. The V gene's germline CDR1 is SGHNT and CDR2 YYREEE (reference sequence). In DNA form, the CDR3 reads TGTGCCAGCAGCCACCCGGGACAGGGGAACACTGAAGCTTTCTTT. It translates to CASSHPGQGNTEAFF.

The rearrangement links TRBV9 to TRBJ1-1; 9 bases are a match to TRBD1. The CDR3 runs to 14 residues. Unmatched junction bases numbered 3, after V lost 3 bases and J lost 3 bases. Germline CDR1 SGDLS, CDR2 YYNGEE. The CDR3 nucleotides read TGTGCCAGCAGCGCCTACAGGGGGCACACTGAAGCTTTCTTT. Translation gives CASSAYRGHTEAFF. Using reference TRBV9 and TRBJ1-1 for the parts outside the CDR3, the full variable domain is DSGVTQTPKHLITATGQRVTLRCSPRSGDLSVYWYQQSLDQGLQFLIQYYNGEERAKGNILERFSAQQFPDLHSELNLSSLELGDSALYFCASSAYRGHTEAFFGQGTRLTVV.

The CDR3 spells CASSLNSGPYEQYF. The CDR3 DNA reads as TGTGCCAGCAGCTTGAACTCGGGCCCTTACGAGCAGTACTTC. V usage is TRBV7-9 and J usage is TRBJ2-7, with D unclear. The CDR3 loop spans 14 amino acids. CDR1 and CDR2 from the germline V gene are SEHNR and FQNEAQ (reference sequence). Trimming removed 3 bases at V and 4 bases at J, with 13 bases between.

The J gene is TRBJ2-5, the V gene TRBV7-7; 11 bases map to TRBD2. Germline CDR1 reads SSHAT; CDR2 reads FNYEAQ (reference sequence). V shed 5 bases, J shed 3 bases, and the junction held 17 bases outside the gene matches. The CDR3 is 19 amino acids. The CDR3 sequence is CASSRTALTSGKGEETQYF. The CDR3 DNA sequence: TGTGCCAGCAGCCGAACCGCCTTGACTAGCGGGAAAGGGGAAGAGACCCAGTACTTC.

CDR3 DNA: TGTGCCAGCAGCTTAGATCGGAACAGGGAGGCTTTCTTT. It translates to CASSLDRNREAFF. This rearrangement joins TRBV11-2 to TRBJ1-1, with D tentatively TRBD1 (6 bases). The CDR3 contains 13 residues. Germline loops: CDR1 SGHAT, CDR2 FQNNGV. With 0 bases removed from V and 11 bases from J, the gap between germline ends came to 13 bases.

This chain uses TRBV2 with TRBJ1-2; the D gene is possibly TRBD1 (5 bases). Germline values: CDR1 SNHLY, CDR2 FYNNEI. Trimming took off 0 bases at V and 4 bases at J, with 12 bases between the two ends. This CDR3 has 15 amino acids. CDR3: CASSEAPGLGYGYTF. Here the CDR3 DNA reads TGTGCCAGCAGTGAAGCGCCAGGGTTGGGCTATGGCTACACCTTC.

The chain links TRBV11-2 to TRBJ2-1; perhaps TRBD1 as D (6 bases). V lost 5 bases, J lost 0 bases, and 11 bases lay in between. Germline CDR1 is SGHAT and CDR2 is FQNNGV. The CDR3 length is 15 residues. The CDR3 sequence is CASSRDTLSYNEQFF. CDR3 coding DNA: TGTGCCAGCAGCCGGGACACCCTCTCCTACAATGAGCAGTTCTTC.

The chain has TRBV5-6 and TRBJ2-2, with 7 nucleotides matching TRBD1. CDR3 size: 16 residues. The germline CDR1 and CDR2 sequences are SGHDT and YYEEEE. Trimming at V came to 1 base and at J to 2 bases, leaving 5 bases not matched to a gene. CDR3 in amino acids: CASSLTGAQNTGELFF. DNA of the CDR3: TGTGCCAGCAGCTTGACAGGGGCTCAAAACACCGGGGAGCTGTTTTTT.

The chain combines TRBV11-2 with TRBJ1-5; no reliable D call. From germline, CDR1 is SGHAT and CDR2 FQNNGV. This CDR3 contains 15 residues. V lost 0 bases and J lost 7, with 13 bases in between. DNA for the CDR3: TGTGCCAGCAGCTTAGAGGCGGGAGTGAGGCAGCCCCAGCATTTT. It yields the protein CASSLEAGVRQPQHF.

The V call is TRBV27, the J call TRBJ1-1; 8 bases are a match to TRBD1. V gave up 0 bases and J gave up 5 bases; unmatched junction bases: 5. There are 15 residues in the CDR3. Per germline, CDR1 MNHEY and CDR2 SMNVEV (reference sequence). The CDR3 is CASSLSNRGRTEAFF. CDR3 nucleotides: TGTGCCAGCAGTTTATCGAACAGGGGGAGGACTGAAGCTTTCTTT.

The chain is built from TRBV19 and TRBJ1-4, with a tentative D call TRBD1 (5 bases). CDR3 size: 14 residues. Germline V gives CDR1 LNHDA, CDR2 SQIVND (reference sequence). V was pared by 3 bases and J by 8 bases, with 13 bases between. DNA of the CDR3: TGTGCCAGTAGTATTCGGGGCCATGGGGAAAAACTGTTTTTT. As protein: CASSIRGHGEKLFF.

The count of this clone is one. The J gene is TRBJ2-1, the V gene TRBV6-5; either TRBD1 or TRBD2 may fit D (5 bases each). V shed 2 bases and J shed 0 bases, with 8 bases lying between them. CDR3 length equals 15 residues. Germline CDR1 MNHEY, CDR2 SVGAGI. The CDR3: CASSYERGSYNEQFF. The DNA for the CDR3 is TGTGCCAGCAGTTACGAGAGGGGCTCCTACAATGAGCAGTTCTTC.

The genes are TRBV28 and TRBJ2-4; TRBD2 aligns across 8 bases. The CDR3 is made up of 15 amino acids. Germline trimming cut 2 bases from V and 6 bases from J; bases unmatched to any gene: 6. Per the germline V gene, CDR1 is MDHEN and CDR2 is SYDVKM. CDR3 bases: TGTGCCAGCAGTTTAGAAGCGGGAGTAGGAAACATTCAGTACTTC. It is translated as CASSLEAGVGNIQYF.

The chain recombines TRBV19 with TRBJ1-1; the match to TRBD1 covers 9 bases. The CDR3 extends over 15 amino acids. Trimming at V came to 10 bases and at J to 4 bases, leaving 13 bases not matched to a gene. The germline V gene encodes CDR1 LNHDA and CDR2 SQIVND (reference sequence). The CDR3 nucleotides read TGTGCCACCCACTCTCAACAGGGGGCTTCCACTGAAGCTTTCTTT. Protein sequence: CATHSQQGASTEAFF.

The V and J genes are TRBV2 and TRBJ1-2; no reliable D call. The V gene lost 6 bases and the J gene lost 2 bases, with 13 bases spanning the gap. The CDR3 is 14 residues long. Germline lookup yields CDR1 SNHLY and CDR2 FYNNEI. The CDR3 loop is CASSDMDGNYGYTF. The CDR3 bases are TGTGCCAGCAGCGACATGGACGGCAACTATGGCTACACCTTC.

The chain combines TRBV13 with TRBJ1-6, with D possibly TRBD1 on 6 matching bases. Trimming shortened V by 1 base and J by 4 bases, and 14 bases separated the two germline ends. The CDR3 sequence is 17 residues long. From germline, CDR1 is PRHDT and CDR2 FYEKMQ (reference sequence). CDR3 nucleotide sequence: TGTGCCAGCAGCTTAGCCAGGGGAGGCGTATATAATTCACCCCTCCACTTT. Translating it yields CASSLARGGVYNSPLHF.

This clone was found once. This chain uses TRBV2 with TRBJ2-7; D ambiguous. The CDR3 is 13 residues long. Looked up from germline, CDR1 is SNHLY and CDR2 is FYNNEI. V lost 8 bases and J lost 3, with 14 bases in between. The CDR3 nucleotides are TGTGCCAGCTCTCGCGACACTTTCTACGAGCAGTACTTC. As protein: CASSRDTFYEQYF.

The chain joins TRBV6-5 to TRBJ2-1, with TRBD2 matching 10 bases. V lost 0 bases and J lost 4; bases outside the gene matches: 3. CDR3 length: 16 residues. Germline values: CDR1 MNHEY, CDR2 SVGAGI. In nucleotides, the CDR3 is TGTGCCAGCAGTTACTCGGAGCGGGAGGGATACAATGAGCAGTTCTTC. Protein product: CASSYSEREGYNEQFF.

The V gene is TRBV28, the J gene TRBJ1-5, with TRBD1 matching 8 bases. Germline lookup yields CDR1 MDHEN and CDR2 SYDVKM. This CDR3 region has 14 residues. Trimming at V came to 6 bases and at J to 4 bases, leaving 5 bases not matched to a gene. CDR3 bases: TGTGCCAGCAGATTGACAGGGGAAAATCAGCCCCAGCATTTT. It specifies CASRLTGENQPQHF.

This clone was seen only once. The chain is built from TRBV7-9 and TRBJ2-7, with 12 bases matching TRBD2. The CDR3 loop spans 16 amino acids. The V segment lost 5 bases and the J segment 2 bases; nucleotides outside the gene matches: 7. Germline assignment: CDR1 SEHNR and CDR2 FQNEAQ (reference sequence). The CDR3 coding sequence is TGTGCCAGCAGCCGATTACTAGCGGGGGGTACCTACGAGCAGTACTTC. This codes for CASSRLLAGGTYEQYF. Full variable domain (remainder filled in from reference TRBV7-9 and TRBJ2-7): DTGVSQNPRHKITKRGQNVTFRCDPISEHNRLYWYRQTLGQGPEFLTYFQNEAQLEKSRLLSDRFSAERPKGSFSTLEIQRTEQGDSAMYLCASSRLLAGGTYEQYFGPGTRLTVT.

This clone was found once. The gene calls are TRBV6-5 and TRBJ2-7; D gene uncertain. This CDR3 is built from 12 residues. The V end lost 6 bases, the J end lost 4 bases, and 10 bases lay between the germline ends. Germline-derived CDR1 and CDR2 are MNHEY and SVGAGI. The CDR3 nucleotides are TGTGCCAGCAGAGACACAGCTTACGAGCAGTACTTC. Translating gives CASRDTAYEQYF.

The chain recombines TRBV5-1 with TRBJ1-1, with 7 bases lining up with TRBD1. Trimming at V came to 4 bases and at J to 0 bases, leaving 3 bases not matched to a gene. The CDR3 contains 14 residues. Germline V gives CDR1 SGHRS, CDR2 YFSETQ. DNA of the CDR3: TGCGCCAGCAGCCTAGGACAGGTGAACACTGAAGCTTTCTTT. It translates to CASSLGQVNTEAFF.